This TCR beta chain was captured in a study of cytomegalovirus exposure and HLA in healthy donors. About the research overall: HLA-typed donors were the source of approximately 88 million unique TCRs held in an early data release.

This clone came up a few times. What it binds is unknown. Nominally healthy donors were sampled, though unrecorded immune exposures were likely. The PCR ran on 60 Vbeta and 13 Jbeta primers. Sequenced by immunoSEQ multiplex PCR; TCRdb stores in-frame clones only, minus some. The table shows roughly 100,000 clones, with about 80% occurring only once. The CDR3 covers 16 residues. J gave up 4 bases and V 6 bases, and 12 bases lay outside the gene matches. Germline CDR1 SQVTM, CDR2 ANQGSEA. Findings and caveats of the study: Most TCR sequences were seen very rarely across donors, but some public TCRs occurred in many. About 87% or about 30% of the time was how often most TCR beta V segments were productive, according to an earlier analysis.

The TCR comes from a young woman in good health and CMV-seropositive. The rearrangement uses TRBV29-1 and TRBJ2-7, with TRBD2 matching 13 bases. Material for sequencing was PBMCs. The CDR3 reads CSVERTSGSGGYEQYF. The CDR3, as DNA: TGCAGCGTGGAAAGGACTAGCGGGAGCGGGGGGTACGAGCAGTACTTC.